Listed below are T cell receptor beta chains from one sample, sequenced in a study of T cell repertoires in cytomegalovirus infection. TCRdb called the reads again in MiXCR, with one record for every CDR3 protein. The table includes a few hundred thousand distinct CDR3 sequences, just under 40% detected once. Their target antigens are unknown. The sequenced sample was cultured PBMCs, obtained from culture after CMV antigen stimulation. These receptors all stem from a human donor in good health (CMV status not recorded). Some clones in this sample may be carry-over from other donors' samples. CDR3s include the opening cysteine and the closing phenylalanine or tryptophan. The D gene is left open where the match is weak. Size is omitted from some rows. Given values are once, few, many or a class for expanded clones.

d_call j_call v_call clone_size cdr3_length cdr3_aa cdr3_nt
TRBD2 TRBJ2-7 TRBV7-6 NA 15 CASSPSSGRFYEQYF TGTGCCAGCAGCCCCTCCAGCGGGAGGTTTTACGAGCAGTACTTC
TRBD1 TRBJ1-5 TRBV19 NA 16 CASTHQGQGAGQPQHF TGTGCCAGTACCCACCAGGGACAGGGGGCCGGGCAGCCCCAGCATTTT
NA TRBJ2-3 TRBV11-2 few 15 CASSPLALSTDTQYF TGTGCCAGCAGCCCGCTGGCGTTGTCCACAGATACGCAGTATTTT
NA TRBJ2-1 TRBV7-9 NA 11 CASSPPGEQFF TGTGCCAGCAGCCCCCCTGGTGAGCAGTTCTTC
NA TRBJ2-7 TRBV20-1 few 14 CSARAGGASYEQYF TGCAGTGCTAGAGCGGGGGGCGCGTCCTACGAGCAGTACTTC
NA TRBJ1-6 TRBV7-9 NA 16 CASSSTGTLDNSPLHF TGTGCCAGCAGCTCCACCGGGACACTGGATAATTCACCCCTCCACTTT
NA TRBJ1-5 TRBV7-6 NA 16 CASSLFSGGENQPQHF TGTGCCAGCAGCCTGTTCTCTGGGGGCGAAAATCAGCCCCAGCATTTT
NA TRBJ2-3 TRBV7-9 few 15 CASTRRTDSPDTQYF TGTGCCAGCACCCGCAGGACTGATTCCCCAGATACGCAGTATTTT
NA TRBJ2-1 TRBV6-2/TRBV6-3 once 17 CASSYSVSGGFSNEQFF TGTGCCAGCAGTTACTCGGTGTCGGGCGGCTTTTCCAATGAGCAGTTCTTC
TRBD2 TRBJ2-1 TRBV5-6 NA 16 CASSLAGGLMINEQFF TGTGCCAGCAGCTTGGCCGGGGGGTTGATGATAAATGAGCAGTTCTTC
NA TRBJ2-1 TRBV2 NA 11 CASRNNYEQFF TGTGCCAGCAGGAACAACTATGAGCAGTTCTTC
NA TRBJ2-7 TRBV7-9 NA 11 CASSLGPGQYF TGTGCCAGCAGCTTAGGTCCCGGGCAGTACTTC
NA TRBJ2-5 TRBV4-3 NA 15 CASNRDNSIQRTQYF TGCGCCAGCAACCGGGACAACTCCATCCAGCGGACCCAGTACTTC
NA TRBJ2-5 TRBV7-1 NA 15 CASSSARLYQETQYF TGTGCCAGCAGCTCGGCCAGGCTGTACCAAGAGACCCAGTACTTC
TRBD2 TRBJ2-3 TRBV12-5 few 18 CASGTVAGVSPSTDTQYF TGTGCTAGTGGGACCGTAGCGGGAGTGTCCCCTAGCACAGATACGCAGTATTTT
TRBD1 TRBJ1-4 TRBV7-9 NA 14 CASILTGSNEKLFF TGTGCCAGCATCCTGACAGGGTCTAATGAAAAACTGTTTTTT
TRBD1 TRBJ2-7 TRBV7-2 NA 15 CASSFQGQGTYEQYF TGTGCCAGCAGCTTTCAGGGACAGGGAACCTACGAGCAGTACTTC
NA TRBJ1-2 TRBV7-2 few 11 CASTDYYGYTF TGTGCCTCGACAGATTACTATGGCTACACCTTC
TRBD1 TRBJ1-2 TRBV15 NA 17 CATSSQYGTGANYGYTF TGTGCCACCAGCAGTCAATACGGGACAGGGGCTAACTATGGCTACACCTTC
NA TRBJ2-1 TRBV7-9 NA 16 CASSLIDRGWINEQFF TGTGCCAGCAGCTTAATTGACAGAGGGTGGATAAATGAGCAGTTCTTC
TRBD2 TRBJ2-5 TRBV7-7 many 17 CASSLGTSGRGMETQYF TGTGCCAGCAGCTTAGGGACTAGCGGGAGGGGGATGGAGACCCAGTACTTC
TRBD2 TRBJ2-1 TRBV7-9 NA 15 CASSLGYSGTKEQFF TGTGCCAGCAGCTTGGGGTATAGCGGGACGAAGGAGCAGTTCTTC
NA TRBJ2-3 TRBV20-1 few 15 CSASPRSRGTDTQYF TGCAGTGCTAGCCCCCGTAGCAGGGGCACAGATACGCAGTATTTT
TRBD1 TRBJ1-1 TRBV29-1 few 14 CSVERGTANTEAFF TGCAGCGTGGAACGTGGGACAGCTAACACTGAAGCTTTCTTT
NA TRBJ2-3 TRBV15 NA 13 CATSRDTLNRQYF TGTGCCACCAGCAGAGATACCCTTAATAGGCAGTATTTT
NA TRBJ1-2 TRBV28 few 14 CASSSGQLGYGYTF TGTGCCAGCAGTTCTGGACAACTTGGATATGGCTACACCTTC
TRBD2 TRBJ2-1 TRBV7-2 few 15 CASSSQPGGPNEQFF TGTGCCAGCAGCTCACAACCGGGAGGGCCGAATGAGCAGTTCTTC
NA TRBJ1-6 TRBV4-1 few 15 CASSQENTDNSPLHF TGCGCCAGCAGCCAAGAAAACACCGATAATTCACCCCTCCACTTT
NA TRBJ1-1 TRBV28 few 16 CASSLLGAGVNTEAFF TGTGCCAGCAGTTTACTTGGGGCAGGAGTGAACACTGAAGCTTTCTTT
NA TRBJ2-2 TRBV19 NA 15 CASSIDRAGTGELFF TGTGCCAGTAGTATAGATCGGGCGGGAACCGGGGAGCTGTTTTTT
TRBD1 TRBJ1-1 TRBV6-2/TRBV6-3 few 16 CASSSRPDRVNTEAFF TGTGCCAGCAGTTCGCGCCCGGACAGGGTGAACACTGAAGCTTTCTTT
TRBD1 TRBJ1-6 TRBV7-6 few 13 CASSTTGDSPLHF TGTGCCAGCAGCACAACAGGGGATTCACCCCTCCACTTT
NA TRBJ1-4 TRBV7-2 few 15 CASSLMGHSREKLFF TGTGCCAGCAGCTTGATGGGCCATTCGCGGGAAAAACTGTTTTTT
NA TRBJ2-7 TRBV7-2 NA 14 CASSSNGANYEQYF TGTGCCAGCAGCTCTAACGGGGCAAACTACGAGCAGTACTTC
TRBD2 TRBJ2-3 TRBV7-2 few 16 CASSLYGGAGADTQYF TGTGCCAGCAGCTTATACGGGGGGGCCGGGGCAGATACGCAGTATTTT
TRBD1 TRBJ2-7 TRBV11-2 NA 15 CASSAGTGGMYEQYF TGTGCCAGCAGCGCCGGGACAGGGGGTATGTACGAGCAGTACTTC
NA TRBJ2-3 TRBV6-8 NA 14 CASRLREGSDTQYF TGTGCCAGCAGACTTCGGGAAGGATCAGATACGCAGTATTTT
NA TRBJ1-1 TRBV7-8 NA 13 CASSLAVGIVAFF TGTGCCAGCAGCTTAGCGGTGGGGATTGTAGCTTTCTTT
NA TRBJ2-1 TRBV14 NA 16 CASSQDKGTAYNEQFF TGTGCCAGCAGCCAAGATAAGGGGACTGCCTACAATGAGCAGTTCTTC
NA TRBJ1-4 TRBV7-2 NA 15 CASSLEGSGNEKLFF TGTGCCAGCAGCTTAGAGGGTAGTGGTAATGAAAAACTGTTTTTT
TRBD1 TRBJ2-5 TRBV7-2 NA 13 CASSWDSSGTQYF TGTGCCAGCAGCTGGGACAGTTCGGGGACCCAGTACTTC
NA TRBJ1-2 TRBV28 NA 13 CASSSPTVYGYTF TGTGCCAGCAGTTCCCCCACAGTCTATGGCTACACCTTC
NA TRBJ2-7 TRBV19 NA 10 CASKGDEQYF TGTGCCAGTAAGGGGGACGAGCAGTACTTC
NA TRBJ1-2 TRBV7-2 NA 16 CATDDHGRGGAYGYTF TGTGCCACCGACGATCACGGAAGGGGAGGAGCGTATGGCTACACCTTC